This T cell receptor (beta chain) was obtained from a study of response to subunit inactivated influenza vaccine. Study outcomes and limitations: The authors suggested that every seasonal influenza vaccination recruits few new T cells.

A single record per CDR3 protein comes from TCRdb applying MiXCR to the RT-PCR reads. In the table there are about 180,000 distinct CDR3 sequences, around a tenth of which are singletons. Turning to this clonotype: Its antigen remains unknown.

This CDR3 spans 14 amino acids. V dropped 5 bases and J dropped 3 bases, with 14 bases sitting between them. Germline CDR1 SGHAT, CDR2 FQNNGV. The receptor was isolated from a man aged 50-59 years who received an inactivated influenza vaccine. The rearrangement links TRBV11-2 to TRBJ2-7, with a possible D match to TRBD1 (6 bases). Source: non-naive T cells sorted from PBMCs, taken on the day of vaccination. CDR3 nucleotides: TGTGCCAGCAGCGCCTTTGTGGACAGCTACGAGCAGTACTTC. Translated, it gives CASSAFVDSYEQYF.